Each of the 14 T cell receptor beta chains below was sequenced from the same sample in a study of T cells after posttransplantation cyclophosphamide. The repertoire was sequenced with immunoSEQ multiplex PCR; TCRdb's copy has only in-frame clones and lacks some. The repertoire includes around 6,900 clones, approximately 84% of them detected once, and more than 20% sits in the top ten. What was sequenced was memory CD4+ T cells sorted from blood. Receptors were obtained from a woman between 50 and 59 years old in good health and a related stem cell transplant donor.

This clone was detected only a few times. This chain links TRBV9 with TRBJ1-3, with D perhaps TRBD1 (5 bases). The CDR3 is 14 residues long. V was clipped by 2 bases and J by 0 bases, with 6 bases between them. Germline V gene lookup returns CDR1 SGDLS and CDR2 YYNGEE. The CDR3 DNA is TGTGCCAGCAGCGTCGACAGCTCTGGAAACACCATATATTTT. This codes for CASSVDSSGNTIYF. Full variable domain (missing parts from reference TRBV9 and TRBJ1-3): DSGVTQTPKHLITATGQRVTLRCSPRSGDLSVYWYQQSLDQGLQFLIQYYNGEERAKGNILERFSAQQFPDLHSELNLSSLELGDSALYFCASSVDSSGNTIYFGEGSWLTVV.

This chain joins TRBV29-1 and TRBJ1-2, with 12 positions matching TRBD1. Germline trimming cut 7 bases from V and 3 bases from J; bases unmatched to any gene: 3. Looked up from germline, CDR1 is SQVTM and CDR2 is ANQGSEA. The CDR3 spans 13 residues. The CDR3 DNA reads as TGCAGCGCGGGACAGGGGGCTGACTATGGCTACACCTTC. Its translation: CSAGQGADYGYTF.

Comments on this clone: The junction shows a germline mismatch at one end, possibly a read error. Different DNA sequences within this sample yield the same CDR3. The J gene is TRBJ2-2, the V gene TRBV5-4; 10 positions match TRBD1. Germline-derived CDR1 and CDR2 are SGHNT and YYREEE (reference sequence). CDR3 length equals 16 residues. The CDR3 is CASSTGQGRNTGELFF. The CDR3 coding sequence is TGTGCCAGCAGCACGGGACAGGGGCGAAACACCGGAGAGCTGTTTTTT.

The chain combines TRBV7-9 with TRBJ2-3; D call uncertain. V shed 2 bases and J shed 4 bases, with 7 bases lying between them. Germline V lookup: CDR1 SEHNR, CDR2 FQNEAQ (reference sequence). The CDR3 contains 13 residues. The CDR3 loop reads CASSLQVPDTQYF. Written as DNA, the CDR3 is TGTGCCAGCAGCTTACAGGTCCCAGATACGCAGTATTTT.

This chain connects TRBV28 to TRBJ2-1; the D gene is possibly TRBD1 (5 bases). V lost 5 bases and J lost 7, with 21 bases in between. The germline V gene encodes CDR1 MDHEN and CDR2 SYDVKM. CDR3 size: 16 residues. The CDR3 reads CASSHSGLHLGNEQFF. Written as DNA, the CDR3 is TGTGCCAGCAGTCACTCAGGGCTCCACTTGGGGAATGAGCAGTTCTTC.

The chain carries TRBV29-1 and TRBJ2-5; 10 positions agree with TRBD1. Germline V gives CDR1 SQVTM, CDR2 ANQGSEA. Unmatched junction bases numbered 5, after V lost 0 bases and J lost 1 base. The CDR3 is made up of 16 amino acids. CDR3 coding DNA: TGCAGCGTTGAAGATCCGGGGGACAGGGGCCAAGAGACCCAGTACTTC. Protein product: CSVEDPGDRGQETQYF.

The chain is built from TRBV28 and TRBJ1-2, with TRBD1 identical over 10 bases. The CDR3 extends over 12 amino acids. The germline CDR1 and CDR2 sequences are MDHEN and SYDVKM. The V gene end was trimmed by 10 bases and the J gene end by 5 bases; junction bases not matched to a gene: 4. CDR3 region: CATGDRGYGYTF. CDR3 sequence (DNA): TGTGCCACAGGGGACAGGGGTTATGGCTACACCTTC.

This clone was observed a handful of times. The CDR3 sequence is CASTRGGSTDTQYF. The CDR3 DNA reads as TGCGCCAGCACGCGCGGGGGAAGCACAGATACGCAGTATTTT. V is TRBV5-1 and J is TRBJ2-3, with 7 bases matching TRBD2. The CDR3 extends over 14 amino acids. Germline assignment: CDR1 SGHRS and CDR2 YFSETQ. V was clipped by 6 bases and J by 0 bases; unmatched bases: 4.

This clone has a handful of counts. This chain links TRBV14 with TRBJ2-7, with D maybe TRBD2 (6 bases). CDR1 and CDR2 (germline): SGHDN, FVKESK. With 2 bases removed from V and 6 bases from J, the gap between germline ends came to 20 bases. The CDR3 sequence is 16 residues long. The CDR3 region has the DNA TGTGCCAGCAGCCAAAATCTGGGACTCCGAATTGGCGAGCAGTACTTC. This encodes CASSQNLGLRIGEQYF.

This chain connects TRBV25-1 to TRBJ1-1; possible D gene TRBD1, 6 bases. V was shortened by 8 bases and J by 7 bases, with 23 bases between the two germline ends. The CDR3 extends over 15 amino acids. CDR1 and CDR2 from the germline V gene are MGHDK and SYGVNS. CDR3 sequence reads: CASALSGEGLGEAFF. CDR3 in DNA: TGTGCCAGCGCTTTATCAGGGGAGGGTTTGGGTGAAGCTTTCTTT.

The chain joins TRBV27 to TRBJ2-3; D remains unclear. This CDR3 region has 12 residues. The germline V and J ends were trimmed by 3 bases and 3 bases, with 4 bases remaining between them. The germline V gene encodes CDR1 MNHEY and CDR2 SMNVEV (reference sequence). DNA for the CDR3: TGTGCCAGCAGTTTCAGGACAGATACGCAGTATTTT. Translated, it gives CASSFRTDTQYF.

This sequence joins TRBV28 and TRBJ1-5, with D uncertain. In germline, CDR1 is MDHEN, CDR2 SYDVKM. This CDR3 has 14 residues. V lost 3 bases, J lost 6 bases, and 12 bases lay in between. The CDR3 DNA reads as TGTGCCAGCAGTTTTTACTTGTCGGGTCAGCCCCAGCATTTT. Encoded protein: CASSFYLSGQPQHF.

CDR3 region: CASSVALRREGETQYF. The CDR3 DNA follows: TGTGCCAGCAGCGTAGCTCTTAGGCGGGAGGGGGAGACCCAGTACTTC. The chain employs TRBV9 and TRBJ2-5; 9 bases are a match to TRBD2. The ends lost 0 bases at V and 5 bases at J; junction bases unmatched: 8. The CDR3 runs 16 residues. Germline assignment: CDR1 SGDLS and CDR2 YYNGEE.

The chain recombines TRBV19 with TRBJ2-4; possibly TRBD2 for D (6 bases). The CDR3 has 14 amino acids. Germline V gene sequence: CDR1 LNHDA, CDR2 SQIVND (reference sequence). Trimming removed 3 bases at V and 4 bases at J, with 10 bases between. The CDR3 reads CASSMRGLKNIQYF. The CDR3 coding sequence is TGTGCCAGTAGTATGAGGGGACTGAAAAACATTCAGTACTTC.